Listed below are T cell receptor beta chains from one sample, sequenced in a study of blood T cell repertoires in COVID-19. Here immunoSEQ multiplex PCR was the method, and the copy in TCRdb shows in-frame clones only, minus some. The sample lists 400,000 to 500,000 clones; more than 70% were seen once. Sequenced: PBMCs or T cells enriched from blood (not recorded which). The receptors were sampled from a woman younger than 30 who had been exposed to COVID-19. Both conserved end residues are part of each CDR3. Each record gives: clone size, D gene, V gene, J gene, CDR3 protein, CDR3 DNA. The D gene is left open where the match is weak. Clone size is not always given. Where it is, it says once, few, many or a class for expanded clones.

>-|-|TRBV9|TRBJ1-6
CASSVSGERGSPLHF
TGTGCCAGCAGCGTAAGCGGGGAACGAGGTTCACCCCTCCACTTT
>-|TRBD2|TRBV18|TRBJ2-5
CASSPLSGGAFEETQYF
TGTGCCAGCTCACCACTGAGCGGGGGGGCGTTTGAGGAGACCCAGTACTTC
>-|-|TRBV6-4|TRBJ2-1
CASSATSRTEQFF
TGTGCCAGCAGTGCAACAAGTCGGACAGAGCAGTTCTTC
>-|TRBD1|TRBV19|TRBJ1-2
CASRTPGQGAHGYTF
TGTGCCAGCCGGACCCCCGGACAGGGGGCTCATGGCTACACCTTC
>-|-|TRBV18|TRBJ1-6
CASSPMVTGAINSPLHF
TGTGCCAGCTCACCAATGGTGACAGGAGCCATTAATTCACCCCTCCACTTT
>many|TRBD1|TRBV28|TRBJ1-5
CASSLKGASNQPQHF
TGTGCCAGCAGTTTAAAGGGGGCTAGCAATCAGCCCCAGCATTTT
>-|TRBD1|TRBV28|TRBJ2-7
CATETRTGAPEQYF
TGTGCCACCGAGACTCGGACAGGGGCCCCCGAGCAGTACTTC
>few|TRBD1|TRBV7-9|TRBJ1-5
CASSWDRGQPQHF
TGTGCCAGCAGCTGGGACAGGGGTCAGCCCCAGCATTTT
>-|TRBD1|TRBV5-4|TRBJ1-4
CASSSPGQGGEKLFF
TGTGCCAGCAGCTCCCCGGGACAGGGTGGAGAAAAACTGTTTTTT
>-|TRBD2|TRBV5-6|TRBJ2-7
CASSWASGEQYF
TGTGCCAGCAGCTGGGCTAGCGGGGAGCAGTACTTC
>-|-|TRBV19|TRBJ1-2
CASSIDRGYGYTF
TGTGCCAGTAGTATAGATCGGGGGTACGGCTACACCTTC
>few|-|TRBV19|TRBJ2-7
CASSMSGIDEQYF
TGTGCCAGTAGTATGTCAGGGATCGACGAGCAGTACTTC
>few|-|TRBV9|TRBJ1-6
CASSQTQGINSPLHF
TGTGCCAGCAGCCAAACTCAGGGGATCAATTCACCCCTCCACTTT
>-|TRBD2|TRBV7-3|TRBJ2-3
CASSLTSGGVDTQYF
TGTGCCAGCAGCCTAACTAGCGGGGGGGTAGATACGCAGTATTTT
>-|-|TRBV28|TRBJ1-2
CASSFYVGAGGYTF
TGTGCCAGCAGTTTTTACGTGGGGGCGGGTGGCTACACCTTC
>few|-|TRBV5-8|TRBJ1-6
CASTSRGVNSPLHF
TGTGCCAGCACTTCCCGGGGAGTAAATTCACCCCTCCACTTT
>-|TRBD2|TRBV14|TRBJ2-3
CASSQVPGLAGGWKDTQYF
TGTGCCAGCAGCCAAGTTCCGGGACTAGCGGGGGGTTGGAAGGATACGCAGTATTTT
>-|-|TRBV18|TRBJ2-3
CASSPYSGRSTDTQYF
TGTGCCAGCTCACCTTACAGCGGGCGAAGCACAGATACGCAGTATTTT
>-|TRBD2|TRBV7-8|TRBJ2-7
CASSFGTSGYEQYF
TGTGCCAGCAGCTTCGGGACTAGCGGCTACGAGCAGTACTTC
>-|-|TRBV5-1|TRBJ2-1
CASSLPLAIYNEQFF
TGCGCCAGCAGCTTGCCGCTAGCGATATACAATGAGCAGTTCTTC
>-|TRBD2|TRBV28|TRBJ2-7
CASSLGTSGSVYF
TGTGCCAGCAGTTTAGGGACTAGCGGGAGTGTGTACTTC
>-|TRBD2|TRBV3-1/TRBV3-2|TRBJ2-1
CASRASGYNEQFF
TGTGCCAGCAGGGCTAGCGGATACAATGAGCAGTTCTTC
>-|-|TRBV28|TRBJ2-6
CASSLPGSGANVLTF
TGTGCCAGCAGTTTACCAGGTAGTGGGGCCAACGTCCTGACTTTC
>-|TRBD1|TRBV18|TRBJ2-6
CASSPPPGQGADGRGSGANVLTF
TGTGCCAGCTCACCACCACCGGGACAGGGGGCGGATGGTAGAGGCTCTGGGGCCAACGTCCTGACTTTC